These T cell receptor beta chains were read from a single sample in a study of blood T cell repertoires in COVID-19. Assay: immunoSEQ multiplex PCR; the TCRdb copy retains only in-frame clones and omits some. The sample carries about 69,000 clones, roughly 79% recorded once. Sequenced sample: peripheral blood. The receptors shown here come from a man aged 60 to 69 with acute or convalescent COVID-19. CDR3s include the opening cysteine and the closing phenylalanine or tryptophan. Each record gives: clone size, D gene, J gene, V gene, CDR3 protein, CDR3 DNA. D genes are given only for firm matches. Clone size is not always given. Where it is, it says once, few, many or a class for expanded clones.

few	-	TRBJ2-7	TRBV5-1	CASSPDGVISYEQYF	TGCGCCAGCAGCCCCGACGGGGTAATATCCTACGAGCAGTACTTC
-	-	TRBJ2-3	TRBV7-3	CASSPQASGSDTQYF	TGTGCCAGCAGCCCTCAGGCTTCGGGGTCAGATACGCAGTATTTT
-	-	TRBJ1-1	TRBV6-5	CASSSSTRGNTEAFF	TGTGCCAGCAGTTCCTCGACCCGGGGGAACACTGAAGCTTTCTTT
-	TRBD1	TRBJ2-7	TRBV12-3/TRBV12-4	CASSFSEQGNQYF	TGTGCCAGCAGTTTCTCCGAACAGGGGAATCAGTACTTC
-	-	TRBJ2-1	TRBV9	CASSARDSHSYNEQFF	TGTGCCAGCAGCGCACGGGACTCTCACTCCTACAATGAGCAGTTCTTC
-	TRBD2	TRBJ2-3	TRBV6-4	CASSEASGGATDTQYF	TGTGCCAGCAGTGAAGCTAGCGGGGGGGCGACAGATACGCAGTATTTT
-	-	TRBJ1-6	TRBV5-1	CASSLDAGMRSPLHF	TGCGCCAGCAGCTTGGACGCAGGGATGAGGTCACCCCTCCACTTT
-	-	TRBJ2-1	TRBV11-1	CASSLGSASYNEQFF	TGTGCCAGCAGCTTAGGTAGCGCCTCCTACAATGAGCAGTTCTTC
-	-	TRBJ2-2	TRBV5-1	CASSLLPPNTGELFF	TGCGCCAGCAGCTTACTACCACCGAACACCGGGGAGCTGTTTTTT
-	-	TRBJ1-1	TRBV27	CASSLMPGGNTEAFF	TGTGCCAGCAGTTTAATGCCAGGTGGGAACACTGAAGCTTTCTTT
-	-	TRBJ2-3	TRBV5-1	CASSPPQRSTDTQYF	TGCGCCAGCAGCCCTCCCCAGCGTAGCACAGATACGCAGTATTTT
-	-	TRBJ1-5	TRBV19	CASIEGPVAENQPQHF	TGTGCCAGTATAGAGGGCCCAGTGGCAGAAAATCAGCCCCAGCATTTT
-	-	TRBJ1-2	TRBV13	CASSLGLRGTGYTF	TGTGCCAGCAGCTTAGGCCTGCGGGGGACTGGCTACACCTTC
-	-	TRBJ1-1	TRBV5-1	CASSLTAGTQNTEAFF	TGCGCCAGCAGCTTAACCGCCGGGACACAGAACACTGAAGCTTTCTTT
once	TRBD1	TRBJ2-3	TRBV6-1	CASSALQGAQSTDTQYF	TGTGCCAGCAGTGCCTTACAGGGGGCGCAGAGCACAGATACGCAGTATTTT
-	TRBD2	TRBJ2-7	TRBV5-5	CARSFGGGSYEQYF	TGTGCCCGCAGCTTTGGGGGGGGCTCCTACGAGCAGTACTTC
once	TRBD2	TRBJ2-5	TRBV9	CASSVVPAGGQETQYF	TGTGCCAGCAGCGTAGTACCAGCGGGGGGACAAGAGACCCAGTACTTC
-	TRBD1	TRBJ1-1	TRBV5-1	CASSLEGQRNTEAFF	TGCGCCAGCAGCTTGGAGGGACAGAGGAACACTGAAGCTTTCTTT
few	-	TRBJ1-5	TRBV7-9	CASSEGQGLSNQPQHF	TGTGCCAGCAGCGAGGGTCAGGGGTTGAGCAATCAGCCCCAGCATTTT
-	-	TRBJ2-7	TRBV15	CATSPRVGGEQYF	TGTGCCACCAGTCCGAGAGTGGGAGGCGAGCAGTACTTC
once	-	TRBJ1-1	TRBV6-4	CAIGAGKNTEAFF	TGTGCCATTGGGGCGGGGAAGAACACTGAAGCTTTCTTT
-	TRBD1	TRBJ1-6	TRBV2	CASTPGTGGESPLHF	TGTGCCAGCACTCCTGGGACAGGGGGCGAATCACCCCTCCACTTT